This TCR beta chain originates from a study of CDR3 diversity in severe acne. The CDR3 is 16 residues long. The J segment lost 8 bases and the V segment lost 0 bases, leaving 8 bases of the junction unmatched. Looked up from germline, CDR1 is DFQATT and CDR2 is SNEGSKA (reference sequence). MiXCR, run by TCRdb on the PCR reads, gives a single entry per CDR3 protein. The sample lists about 76,000 distinct CDR3 sequences, 51% seen once, with roughly 13% in the top ten. The source material was blood. The chain has TRBV20-1 and TRBJ2-1; 12 nucleotides agree with TRBD2. The sequence was collected from a male donor in good health, without acne. CDR3 DNA: TGCAGTGCTAGAGATGTCAGACTAGCGGGAGCCTATGAGCAGTTCTTC. Protein: CSARDVRLAGAYEQFF.